One sample yielded the 15 T cell receptor beta chains listed below, sequenced in a study of T cell responses to AZD1222 COVID-19 vaccine. This table comes from immunoSEQ multiplex PCR, and its TCRdb copy is limited to in-frame clones, with some not included. Altogether tens of thousands of clones are present, around 90% being singletons, with the ten largest covering under 13%. Here the sequenced sample was peripheral blood, taken on day 0 of MenACWY control vaccination. The source is an adult in good health.

The rearrangement joins TRBV6-2 or TRBV6-3 to TRBJ2-3, with D perhaps given as TRBD1 or TRBD2 (5 bases each). CDR1 and CDR2 from the germline V gene are MNHEY and SVGEGT. The ends were cut back, 4 bases at V and 5 bases at J, with 13 bases in the middle. The length of the CDR3 is 14 residues. The chain's CDR3 is CASSLWTGGDTQYF. The DNA for the CDR3 is TGTGCCAGCAGTTTATGGACTGGGGGAGATACGCAGTATTTT.

This clone was observed a handful of times. The rearrangement uses TRBV30 and TRBJ1-6, with 11 bases aligning to TRBD1. This CDR3 has 13 residues. V lost 5 bases to trimming and J lost 8 bases; unmatched junction nucleotides: 2. CDR1 is GTSNPN and CDR2 is SVGIG in the germline V gene (reference sequence). CDR3: CAWGDRGDSPLHF. The CDR3 nucleotides are TGTGCCTGGGGGGACAGGGGGGATTCACCCCTCCACTTT.

This clone was picked up a small number of times. The chain carries TRBV6-5 and TRBJ2-1; possible D gene TRBD1, 5 bases. Germline assignment: CDR1 MNHEY and CDR2 SVGAGI. The CDR3 contains 14 residues. The V end was cut by 2 bases, the J end by 4 bases, with 9 bases between. The CDR3 spells CASSYTQGYNEQFF. CDR3 sequence (DNA): TGTGCCAGCAGTTACACTCAGGGATACAATGAGCAGTTCTTC.

The V and J genes are TRBV18 and TRBJ1-3, with D possibly matching TRBD1 (5 bases). Germline V gene sequence: CDR1 KGHSH, CDR2 LQKENI. This CDR3 contains 15 residues. Trimming removed 2 bases from V and 0 bases from J, with 8 bases in between. CDR3 DNA sequence: TGTGCCAGCTCACCAGACAGCTTCTCTGGAAACACCATATATTTT. Translating gives CASSPDSFSGNTIYF. The variable domain in full, completed from reference TRBV18 and TRBJ1-3, reads NAGVMQNPRHLVRRRGQEARLRCSPMKGHSHVYWYRQLPEEGLKFMVYLQKENIIDESGMPKERFSAEFPKEGPSILRIQQVVRGDSAAYFCASSPDSFSGNTIYFGEGSWLTVV.

V and J are TRBV7-9 and TRBJ1-1, with D unclear. Trimming removed 1 base from V and 10 bases from J, with 16 bases in between. Germline CDR1 reads SEHNR; CDR2 reads FQNEAQ (reference sequence). The CDR3 totals 14 residues. CDR3 protein: CASSLEGRTGAAFF. The CDR3 DNA follows: TGTGCCAGCAGCTTAGAAGGTAGAACGGGCGCAGCTTTCTTT.

This clone was seen only once. The chain carries TRBV3-1 (or the pseudogene TRBV3-2) and TRBJ1-3; D ambiguous. V was trimmed by 0 bases and J by 2 bases, leaving 11 bases between them. The CDR3 sequence is 16 residues long. The germline gives CDR1 LGHDT, CDR2 YNNKEL (reference sequence). CDR3 DNA: TGTGCCAGCAGCCAAGATTATTTCGAGGCTGGAAACACCATATATTTT. It translates to CASSQDYFEAGNTIYF.

The chain couples TRBV7-8 to TRBJ1-2; 8 nucleotides align to TRBD1. The ends lost 4 bases at V and 2 bases at J; junction bases unmatched: 6. The V gene's germline CDR1 is SGHVS and CDR2 FQNEAQ. The CDR3 is 15 amino acids. The CDR3 spells CASSSQGAGNYGYTF. The CDR3 DNA is TGTGCCAGCAGCTCCCAGGGGGCGGGGAACTATGGCTACACCTTC.

This clone is a singleton in its sample. V and J are TRBV7-9 and TRBJ1-4; D is perhaps TRBD1 (5 bases). V was trimmed by 3 bases and J by 0 bases, leaving 14 bases between them. CDR1 SEHNR and CDR2 FQNEAQ come from the germline V gene (reference sequence). The CDR3 is 17 residues long. CDR3 sequence reads: CASSLWQGGTTNEKLFF. DNA for the CDR3: TGTGCCAGCAGCTTGTGGCAGGGCGGGACAACTAATGAAAAACTGTTTTTT. The full variable domain, rest sourced from reference TRBV7-9 and TRBJ1-4, is DTGVSQNPRHKITKRGQNVTFRCDPISEHNRLYWYRQTLGQGPEFLTYFQNEAQLEKSRLLSDRFSAERPKGSFSTLEIQRTEQGDSAMYLCASSLWQGGTTNEKLFFGSGTQLSVL.

This chain links TRBV19 with TRBJ1-2; the D gene is possibly TRBD1 (6 bases). Trimming removed 3 bases from V and 8 bases from J, with 13 bases in between. CDR1 is LNHDA and CDR2 is SQIVND in the germline V gene (reference sequence). This CDR3 has 13 amino acids. CDR3 protein: CASSMDSSEGYTF. CDR3 coding DNA: TGTGCCAGTAGTATGGACAGCTCGGAAGGCTACACCTTC.

CDR3 nucleotide sequence: TGTGCCACCAGTGATTTGGAGGGCTACACCTTC. It yields the protein CATSDLEGYTF. The chain employs TRBV24-1 and TRBJ1-2; D is ambiguous. The CDR3 consists of 11 residues. Germline V gives CDR1 KGHDR, CDR2 SFDVKD. The V and J ends lost 0 bases and 8 bases respectively, with 3 bases between them.

The genes are TRBV3-1 (or the pseudogene TRBV3-2) and TRBJ2-1; D not resolved. The length of the CDR3 is 15 residues. The germline gives CDR1 LGHDT, CDR2 YNNKEL (reference sequence). Between the trimmed V and J ends, which lost 0 bases and 0 bases, there was a span of 6 bases. This CDR3 is CASSQDASSYNEQFF. The CDR3 DNA follows: TGTGCCAGCAGCCAAGATGCTAGCTCCTACAATGAGCAGTTCTTC.

The V and J genes are TRBV5-1 and TRBJ2-2; D unresolved. Germline-derived CDR1 and CDR2 are SGHRS and YFSETQ. Between the trimmed V and J ends, which lost 4 bases and 0 bases, there was a span of 13 bases. This CDR3 spans 16 amino acids. CDR3 residues: CASSPVMAANTGELFF. The CDR3 region has the DNA TGCGCCAGCAGCCCCGTTATGGCAGCGAACACCGGGGAGCTGTTTTTT.

Only one count was recorded for this clone. The CDR3 here is CATTSGTGANEQFF. CDR3 nucleotides: TGTGCCACCACGTCCGGGACAGGGGCCAATGAGCAGTTCTTC. This sequence joins TRBV13 and TRBJ2-1, with 10 nucleotides matching TRBD1. V lost 10 bases and J lost 6; bases outside the gene matches: 9. The germline CDR1 and CDR2 sequences are PRHDT and FYEKMQ (reference sequence). The CDR3 is 14 residues long.

As concerns this clone: Mismatch with germline at one junction end may stem from a read error. J is TRBJ1-5 and V is TRBV19, with TRBD1 identical over 8 bases. The V gene's germline CDR1 is LNHDA and CDR2 SQIVND (reference sequence). The CDR3 is 16 residues long. The CDR3 DNA sequence: TGTACCAGTAGTATAGAGAACAGGGGGAGTAGATGGCCCCAGCATTTT. It is translated as CTSSIENRGSRWPQHF.

The V and J genes are TRBV14 and TRBJ1-2; D call uncertain. Germline V gives CDR1 SGHDN, CDR2 FVKESK. The V and J ends lost 2 bases and 8 bases respectively, with 15 bases between them. The CDR3 has 14 amino acids. The CDR3 loop is CASSQSPGIRGYTF. CDR3 nucleotides: TGTGCCAGCAGCCAATCCCCGGGTATCAGGGGCTACACCTTC. Filled out from reference TRBV14 and TRBJ1-2, the complete variable domain reads EAGVTQFPSHSVIEKGQTVTLRCDPISGHDNLYWYRRVMGKEIKFLLHFVKESKQDESGMPNNRFLAERTGGTYSTLKVQPAELEDSGVYFCASSQSPGIRGYTFGSGTRLTVV.